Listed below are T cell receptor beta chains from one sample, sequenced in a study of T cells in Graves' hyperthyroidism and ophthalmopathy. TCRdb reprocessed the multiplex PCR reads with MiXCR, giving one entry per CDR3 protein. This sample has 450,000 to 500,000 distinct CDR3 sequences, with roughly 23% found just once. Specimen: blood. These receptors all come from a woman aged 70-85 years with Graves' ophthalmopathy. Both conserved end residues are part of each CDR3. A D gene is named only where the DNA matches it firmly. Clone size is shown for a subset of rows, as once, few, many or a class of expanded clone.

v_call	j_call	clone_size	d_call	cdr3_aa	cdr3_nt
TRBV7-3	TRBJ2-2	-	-	CASSLGFTGEGTGELFF	TGTGCCAGCAGCTTAGGCTTCACAGGGGAGGGCACCGGGGAGCTGTTTTTT
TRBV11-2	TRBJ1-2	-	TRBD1	CASSLATGFDYGYTF	TGTGCCAGCAGCTTAGCGACAGGGTTTGATTATGGCTACACCTTC
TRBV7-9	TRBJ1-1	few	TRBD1	CASSGTGGIPEAFF	TGTGCCAGCAGCGGAACAGGGGGCATTCCTGAAGCTTTCTTT
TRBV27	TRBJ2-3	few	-	CASSFWLMDTQYF	TGTGCCAGCAGTTTTTGGTTAATGGATACGCAGTATTTT
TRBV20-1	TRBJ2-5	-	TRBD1	CSASDRVVETQYF	TGCAGTGCCTCCGACAGGGTGGTGGAGACCCAGTACTTC
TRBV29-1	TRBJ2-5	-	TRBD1	CSGKRGLRETQYF	TGCAGCGGAAAAAGGGGGCTCCGAGAGACCCAGTACTTC
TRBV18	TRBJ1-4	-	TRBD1	CASSPPVGQGNEKLFF	TGTGCCAGCTCACCACCGGTTGGACAGGGGAACGAAAAACTGTTTTTT
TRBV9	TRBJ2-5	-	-	CASSLTGMGETQYF	TGTGCCAGCAGCTTAACGGGGATGGGGGAGACCCAGTACTTC
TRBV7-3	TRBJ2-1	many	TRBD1	CASSSRQGSYNEQFF	TGTGCCAGCAGCTCCCGACAGGGCTCCTACAATGAGCAGTTCTTC
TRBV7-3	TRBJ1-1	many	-	CASSLTDRPNTEAFF	TGTGCCAGCAGCTTAACGGACAGACCCAACACTGAAGCTTTCTTT
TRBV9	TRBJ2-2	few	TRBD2	CASSVVSGTPTGELFF	TGTGCCAGCAGCGTAGTTAGCGGGACTCCCACCGGGGAGCTGTTTTTT
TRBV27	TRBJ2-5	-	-	CAGSLSFQETQYF	TGTGCCGGCAGTTTATCATTCCAAGAGACCCAGTACTTC
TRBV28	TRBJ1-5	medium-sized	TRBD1	CASSLGQGGNQPQHF	TGTGCCAGCAGTTTAGGACAGGGGGGCAATCAGCCCCAGCATTTT
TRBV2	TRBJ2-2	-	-	CASRKGWGNTGELFF	TGTGCCAGCAGGAAGGGGTGGGGGAACACCGGGGAGCTGTTTTTT
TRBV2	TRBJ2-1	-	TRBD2	CASSGLAGTSYNEQFF	TGTGCCAGCAGTGGACTAGCGGGCACTTCCTACAATGAGCAGTTCTTC
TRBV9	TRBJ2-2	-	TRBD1	CASSVALGQGATGELFF	TGTGCCAGCAGCGTAGCTCTGGGACAGGGAGCCACCGGGGAGCTGTTTTTT
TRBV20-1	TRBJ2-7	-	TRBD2	CSARSSSGSLGEQYF	TGCAGTGCTAGATCCAGTAGCGGGAGTTTGGGGGAGCAGTACTTC
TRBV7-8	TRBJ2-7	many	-	CASILHPGRTYEQYF	TGTGCCAGCATCCTCCATCCCGGCAGGACCTACGAGCAGTACTTC
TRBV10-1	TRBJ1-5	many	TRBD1	CASRKEKDRGRNQPQHF	TGCGCCAGCAGGAAAGAGAAAGACAGGGGGAGAAATCAGCCCCAGCATTTT
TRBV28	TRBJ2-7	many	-	CASSLRQIRTYEQYF	TGTGCCAGCAGTTTGAGGCAGATACGTACCTACGAGCAGTACTTC
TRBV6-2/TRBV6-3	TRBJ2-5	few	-	CASSYSVTGSGTQYF	TGTGCCAGCAGTTACTCCGTGACGGGGTCTGGGACCCAGTACTTC
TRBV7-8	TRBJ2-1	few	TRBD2	CASSLRRRASGREQFF	TGTGCCAGCAGCTTAAGGAGGAGGGCTAGCGGACGAGAGCAGTTCTTC
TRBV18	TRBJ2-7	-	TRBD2	CASSPQLAAATYEQYF	TGTGCCAGCTCACCACAACTAGCGGCTGCTACCTACGAGCAGTACTTC
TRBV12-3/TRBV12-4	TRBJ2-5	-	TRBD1	CASNPGQPMYQETQYF	TGTGCCAGCAATCCGGGACAGCCTATGTACCAAGAGACCCAGTACTTC
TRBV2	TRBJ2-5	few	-	CASSVQVLGTQYF	TGTGCCAGCAGTGTACAGGTTTTAGGGACCCAGTACTTC
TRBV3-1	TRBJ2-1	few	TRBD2	CASSPHLSGIVDNEQFF	TGTGCCAGCAGCCCCCACCTTAGCGGGATTGTCGACAATGAGCAGTTCTTC
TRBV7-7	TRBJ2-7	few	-	CASSLALGYEQYF	TGTGCTAGCAGCTTAGCGCTGGGGTACGAGCAGTACTTC
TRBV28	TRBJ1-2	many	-	CASSITGPDGYTF	TGTGCCAGCAGTATCACAGGGCCAGATGGCTACACCTTC
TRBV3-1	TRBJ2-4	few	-	CASSQGQGGGYIQYF	TGTGCCAGCAGCCAAGGGCAGGGAGGAGGTTACATTCAGTACTTC
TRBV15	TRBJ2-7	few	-	CATSRDPKPGHEQYF	TGTGCCACCAGCAGAGATCCGAAACCAGGGCACGAGCAGTACTTC
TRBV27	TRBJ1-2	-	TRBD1	CASSLHRGRVGYTF	TGTGCCAGCAGTTTACACAGGGGGAGGGTTGGCTACACCTTC
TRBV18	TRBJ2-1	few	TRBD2	CASSPIRVAGHNEQFF	TGTGCCAGCTCACCTATTCGAGTAGCGGGTCACAATGAGCAGTTCTTC
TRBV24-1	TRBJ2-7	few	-	CATSETLTYEQYF	TGTGCCACCAGTGAAACATTAACCTACGAGCAGTACTTC
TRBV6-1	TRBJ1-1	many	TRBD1	CASSLTYRGGTEAFF	TGTGCCAGCAGTTTGACATACAGGGGAGGGACTGAAGCTTTCTTT
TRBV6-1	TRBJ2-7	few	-	CASSIHRSYEQYF	TGTGCCAGCAGTATACACAGGTCCTACGAGCAGTACTTC
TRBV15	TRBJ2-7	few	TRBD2	CATRKTSGTYEQYF	TGTGCCACCAGGAAGACTAGCGGGACTTACGAGCAGTACTTC
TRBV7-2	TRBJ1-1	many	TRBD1	CASSLEGAGTEAFF	TGTGCCAGCAGCTTAGAGGGGGCGGGCACTGAAGCTTTCTTT
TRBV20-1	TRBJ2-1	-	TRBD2	CSARDPTSGWYNEQFF	TGCAGTGCTAGAGATCCAACTAGCGGGTGGTACAATGAGCAGTTCTTC
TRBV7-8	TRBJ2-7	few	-	CASSLGDSMEQYF	TGTGCCAGCAGCTTAGGGGACTCCATGGAGCAGTACTTC
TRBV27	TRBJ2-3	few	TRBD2	CASSFSLTSGTSTDTQYF	TGTGCCAGCAGTTTCAGCCTGACTAGCGGGACTAGCACAGATACGCAGTATTTT
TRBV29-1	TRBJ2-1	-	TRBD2	CSVGASSGSYNEQFF	TGCAGCGTCGGAGCCTCTAGCGGGAGTTACAATGAGCAGTTCTTC
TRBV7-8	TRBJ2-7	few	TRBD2	CASSSPIRTSGTYEQYF	TGTGCCAGCAGCTCCCCTATCAGGACTAGCGGAACGTACGAGCAGTACTTC
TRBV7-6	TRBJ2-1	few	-	CASSFNSHEQFF	TGTGCCAGCAGCTTTAATTCCCATGAGCAGTTCTTC
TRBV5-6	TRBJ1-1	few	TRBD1	CASSLRRQGREAFF	TGTGCCAGCAGCCTAAGACGACAGGGGCGTGAAGCTTTCTTT